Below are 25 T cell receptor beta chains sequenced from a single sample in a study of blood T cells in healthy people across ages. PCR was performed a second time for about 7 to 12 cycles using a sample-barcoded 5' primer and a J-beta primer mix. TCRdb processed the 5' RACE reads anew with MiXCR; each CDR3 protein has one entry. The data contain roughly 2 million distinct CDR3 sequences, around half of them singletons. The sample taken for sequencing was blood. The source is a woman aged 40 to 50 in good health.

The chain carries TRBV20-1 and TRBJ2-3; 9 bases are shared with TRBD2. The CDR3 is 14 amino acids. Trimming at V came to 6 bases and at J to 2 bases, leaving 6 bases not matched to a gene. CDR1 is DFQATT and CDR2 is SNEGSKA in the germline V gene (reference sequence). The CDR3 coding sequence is TGCAGTGCGGAGCGGGGGGACATCACAGATACGCAGTATTTT. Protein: CSAERGDITDTQYF.

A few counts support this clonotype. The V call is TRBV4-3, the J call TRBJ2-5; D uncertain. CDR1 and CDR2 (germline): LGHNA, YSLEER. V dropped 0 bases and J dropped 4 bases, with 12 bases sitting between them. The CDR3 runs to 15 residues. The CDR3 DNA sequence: TGCGCCAGCAGCCAAGAAGGTGGGGTCGGAGAGACCCAGTACTTC. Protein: CASSQEGGVGETQYF.

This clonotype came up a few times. The CDR3 spells CASNPGLAGGPNEQFF. The CDR3 DNA follows: TGTGCCAGCAACCCGGGACTAGCGGGGGGGCCGAATGAGCAGTTCTTC. The V gene is TRBV6-5, the J gene TRBJ2-1; 16 bases are shared with TRBD2. The V gene end was trimmed by 7 bases and the J gene end by 7 bases; junction bases not matched to a gene: 7. This CDR3 spans 16 amino acids. CDR1 is MNHEY, CDR2 SVGAGI, per germline.

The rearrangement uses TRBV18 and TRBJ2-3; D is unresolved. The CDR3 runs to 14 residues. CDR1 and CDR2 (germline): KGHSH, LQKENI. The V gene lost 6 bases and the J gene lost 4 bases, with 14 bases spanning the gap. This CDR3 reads CASSNGPYADTQYF. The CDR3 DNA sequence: TGTGCCAGCTCCAATGGTCCCTATGCAGATACGCAGTATTTT. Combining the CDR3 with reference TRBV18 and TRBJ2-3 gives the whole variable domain NAGVMQNPRHLVRRRGQEARLRCSPMKGHSHVYWYRQLPEEGLKFMVYLQKENIIDESGMPKERFSAEFPKEGPSILRIQQVVRGDSAAYFCASSNGPYADTQYFGPGTRLTVL.

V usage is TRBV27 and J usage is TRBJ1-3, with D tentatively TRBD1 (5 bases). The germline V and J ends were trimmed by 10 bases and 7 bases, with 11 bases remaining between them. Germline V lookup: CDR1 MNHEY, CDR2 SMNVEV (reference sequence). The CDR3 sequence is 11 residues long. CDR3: CATRDRNTIYF. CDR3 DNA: TGTGCCACACGGGACCGTAACACCATATATTTT.

The CDR3 region is CASSLDRLAANTYNEQFF. The DNA of the CDR3 is TGTGCCAGCAGCTTAGACAGACTAGCGGCGAATACCTACAATGAGCAGTTCTTC. The chain employs TRBV11-2 and TRBJ2-1, with 9 bases that match TRBD2. The CDR3 spans 18 residues. V lost 0 bases to trimming and J lost 2 bases; unmatched junction nucleotides: 8. Germline lookup yields CDR1 SGHAT and CDR2 FQNNGV.

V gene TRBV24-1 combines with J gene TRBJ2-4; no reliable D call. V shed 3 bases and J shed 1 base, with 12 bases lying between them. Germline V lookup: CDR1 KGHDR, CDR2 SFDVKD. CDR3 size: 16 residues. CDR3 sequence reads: CATSDPRPGAKNIQYF. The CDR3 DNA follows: TGTGCCACCAGTGATCCTCGCCCTGGGGCCAAAAACATTCAGTACTTC.

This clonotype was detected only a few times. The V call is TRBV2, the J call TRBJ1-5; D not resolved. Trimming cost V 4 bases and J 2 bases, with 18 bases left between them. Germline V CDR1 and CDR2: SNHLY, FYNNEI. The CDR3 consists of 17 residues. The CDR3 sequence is CASSVGRRTGGNQPQHF. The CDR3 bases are TGTGCCAGCAGTGTGGGGAGGCGGACCGGAGGCAATCAGCCCCAGCATTTT.

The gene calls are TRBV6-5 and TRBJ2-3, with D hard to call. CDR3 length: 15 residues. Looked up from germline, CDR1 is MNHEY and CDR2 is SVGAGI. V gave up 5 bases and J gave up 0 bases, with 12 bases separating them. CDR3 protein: CASSPSWSSTDTQYF. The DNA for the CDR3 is TGTGCCAGCAGTCCTTCGTGGTCTAGCACAGATACGCAGTATTTT.

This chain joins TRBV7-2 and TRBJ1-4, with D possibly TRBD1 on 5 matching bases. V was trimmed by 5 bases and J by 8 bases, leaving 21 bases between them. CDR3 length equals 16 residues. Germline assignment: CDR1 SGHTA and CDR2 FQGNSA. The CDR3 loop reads CASSRNVGGVSEKLFF. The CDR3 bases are TGTGCCAGCAGCCGAAACGTTGGGGGGGTTTCCGAAAAACTGTTTTTT.

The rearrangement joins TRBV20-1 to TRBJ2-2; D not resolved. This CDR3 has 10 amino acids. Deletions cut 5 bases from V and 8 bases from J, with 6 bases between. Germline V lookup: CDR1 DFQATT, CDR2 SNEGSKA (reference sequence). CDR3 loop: CSAYRGELFF. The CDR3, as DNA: TGCAGTGCTTATCGGGGGGAGCTGTTTTTT.

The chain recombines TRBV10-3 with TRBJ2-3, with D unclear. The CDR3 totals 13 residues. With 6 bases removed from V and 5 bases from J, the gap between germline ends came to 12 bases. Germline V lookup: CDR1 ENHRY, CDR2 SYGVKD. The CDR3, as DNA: TGTGCCATCAGGGCCCCGGGCGTAGATACGCAGTATTTT. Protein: CAIRAPGVDTQYF.

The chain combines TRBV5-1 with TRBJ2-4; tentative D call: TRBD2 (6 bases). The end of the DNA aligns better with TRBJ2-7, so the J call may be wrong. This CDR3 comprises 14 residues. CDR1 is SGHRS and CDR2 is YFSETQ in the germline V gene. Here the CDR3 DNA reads TGCGCCAGCAGCAGAGGAGGGTCTGGGGACGAGCAGTACTTC. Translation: CASSRGGSGDEQYF.

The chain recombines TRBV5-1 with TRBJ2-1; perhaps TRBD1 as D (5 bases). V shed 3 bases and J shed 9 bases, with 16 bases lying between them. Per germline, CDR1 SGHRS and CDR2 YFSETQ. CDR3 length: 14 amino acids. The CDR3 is CASSSESGYSEQFF. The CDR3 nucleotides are TGCGCCAGCAGCTCCGAATCAGGGTACTCTGAGCAGTTCTTC.

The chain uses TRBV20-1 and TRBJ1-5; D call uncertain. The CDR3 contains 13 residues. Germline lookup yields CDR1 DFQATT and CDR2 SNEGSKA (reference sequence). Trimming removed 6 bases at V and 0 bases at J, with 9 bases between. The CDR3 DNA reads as TGCAGTGCCCTGGCAGATAGCAATCAGCCCCAGCATTTT. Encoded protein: CSALADSNQPQHF.

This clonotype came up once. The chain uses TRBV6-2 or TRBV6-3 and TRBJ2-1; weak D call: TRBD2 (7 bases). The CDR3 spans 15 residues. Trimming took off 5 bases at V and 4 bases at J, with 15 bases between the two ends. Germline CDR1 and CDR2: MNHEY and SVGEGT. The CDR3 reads CASSNGGPGYNEQFF. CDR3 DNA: TGTGCCAGCAGTAACGGGGGGCCCGGGTACAATGAGCAGTTCTTC.

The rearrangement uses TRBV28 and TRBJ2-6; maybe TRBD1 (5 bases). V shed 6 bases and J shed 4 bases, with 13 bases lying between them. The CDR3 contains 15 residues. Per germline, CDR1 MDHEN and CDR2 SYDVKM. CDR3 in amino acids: CASSLRVGGANVLTF. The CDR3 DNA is TGTGCCAGCAGCCTCAGGGTGGGAGGGGCCAACGTCCTGACTTTC.

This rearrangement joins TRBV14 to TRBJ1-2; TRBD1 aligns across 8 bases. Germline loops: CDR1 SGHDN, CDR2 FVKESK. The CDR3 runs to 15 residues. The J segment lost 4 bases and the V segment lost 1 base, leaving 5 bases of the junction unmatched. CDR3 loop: CASSQVRQGAYGYTF. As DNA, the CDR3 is TGTGCCAGCAGCCAAGTCCGGCAGGGGGCCTATGGCTACACCTTC.

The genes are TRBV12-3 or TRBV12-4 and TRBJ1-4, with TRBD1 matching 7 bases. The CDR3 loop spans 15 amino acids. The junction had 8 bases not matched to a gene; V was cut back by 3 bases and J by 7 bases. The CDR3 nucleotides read TGTGCCAGCAGTTTCTTGGACAGGCGATCTGAAAAACTGTTTTTT. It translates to CASSFLDRRSEKLFF.

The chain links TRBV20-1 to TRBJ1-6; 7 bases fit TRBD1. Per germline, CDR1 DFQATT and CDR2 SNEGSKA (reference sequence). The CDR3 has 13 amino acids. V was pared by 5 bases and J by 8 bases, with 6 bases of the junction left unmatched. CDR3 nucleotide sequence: TGCAGTGCTCCCGACAGGGCGCATTCACCCCTCCACTTT. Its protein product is CSAPDRAHSPLHF.

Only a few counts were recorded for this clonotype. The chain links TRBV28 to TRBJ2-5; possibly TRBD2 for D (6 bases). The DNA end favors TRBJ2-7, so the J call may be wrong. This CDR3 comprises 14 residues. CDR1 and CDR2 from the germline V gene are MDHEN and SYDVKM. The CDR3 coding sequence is TGTGCCAGGGGGGGAAACCGAACCAACTACGAGCAGTACTTC. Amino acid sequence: CARGGNRTNYEQYF.

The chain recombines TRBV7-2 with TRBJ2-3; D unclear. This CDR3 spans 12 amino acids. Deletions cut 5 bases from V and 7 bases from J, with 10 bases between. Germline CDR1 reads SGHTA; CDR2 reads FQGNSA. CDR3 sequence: CASSVGVHTQYF. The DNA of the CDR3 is TGTGCCAGCAGCGTCGGAGTGCATACGCAGTATTTT.

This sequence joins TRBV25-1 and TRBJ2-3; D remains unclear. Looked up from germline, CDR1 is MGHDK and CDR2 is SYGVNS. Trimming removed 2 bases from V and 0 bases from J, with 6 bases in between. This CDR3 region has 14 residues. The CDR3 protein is CASSEHQSTDTQYF. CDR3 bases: TGTGCCAGCAGTGAACACCAAAGCACAGATACGCAGTATTTT.

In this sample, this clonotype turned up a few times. CDR3 sequence reads: CASSLFVTSQETQYF. The DNA of the CDR3 is TGTGCCAGCAGTTTATTCGTGACTAGCCAAGAGACCCAGTACTTC. The chain couples TRBV27 to TRBJ2-5; D is possibly TRBD2 (6 bases). The germline V gene has CDR1 MNHEY and CDR2 SMNVEV (reference sequence). CDR3 length equals 15 residues. Trimming stripped 1 base from V and 1 base from J, with 10 bases between.

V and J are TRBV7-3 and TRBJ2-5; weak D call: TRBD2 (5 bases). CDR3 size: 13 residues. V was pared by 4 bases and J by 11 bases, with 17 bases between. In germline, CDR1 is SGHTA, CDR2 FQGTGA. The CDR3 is CASSSSGMHEQYF. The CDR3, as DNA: TGTGCCAGCAGCTCATCGGGGATGCATGAGCAGTACTTC.